Here is one T cell receptor beta chain with its context. The data were taken from a study of blood T cell repertoires in COVID-19. Across the study: The United States, Italy and Spain supplied acute and convalescent COVID-19 samples. T cells, B-cell-depleted T cells, or PBMCs provided the cDNA or gDNA that served as material.

The V gene's germline CDR1 is SNHLY and CDR2 FYNNEI. The CDR3 loop spans 14 amino acids. Trimming took 7 bases from V and 7 from J; bases not matched to a gene: 7. In the study's own analysis: Reference gene primer amplification in the assay estimated nucleated cell counts. TCRdb's table, derived via immunoSEQ multiplex PCR, lists solely in-frame clones and lacks some. The DNA was the basis for D and trimming; V, J and clone size are from that table. The top ten clones hold approximately 0.84% of a sample with roughly 250,000 clones, more than 85% of them seen once. J is TRBJ2-5 and V is TRBV2; TRBD2 matches at 12 bases. The origin of this receptor is a man aged 25-45 years with acute or convalescent COVID-19. Material for sequencing was peripheral blood. The CDR3 sequence: CASKTSGGSRTQYF. CDR3 DNA sequence: TGTGCCAGCAAGACTAGCGGGGGATCTCGGACCCAGTACTTC.